This passage covers 25 T cell receptor beta chains from one sample sequenced in a study of Ad26.COV2.S vaccination and SARS-CoV-2 variants (dated by TCRdb to about 2021). Libraries came from the immunoSEQ multiplex PCR assay. TCRdb mirrors the immuneACCESS table, restricted to in-frame sequences. Some clones are absent from its copies; in checked studies, under half trace to an unresolved V gene, and the reason for the others is unknown. A total of roughly 270,000 clones appear in this sample, more than 70% of them only once. The ten largest make up 2.5% to 3.5% of the sample. The sample's treatment or condition label, in plain terms: around 19 received Ad26.COV2.S at low or high dose, single or two shots; about 5 received placebo; per-sample allocation not given. For vaccine and placebo recipients, repertoires were sequenced using samples collected on day 63 after the first injection. Sample: peripheral blood, taken in a trial of Ad26.COV2.S vaccine versus placebo. The receptors stem from a person between 18 and 65 years old who received the Ad26.COV2.S COVID-19 vaccine or a placebo.

The chain combines TRBV3-1 (or the pseudogene TRBV3-2) with TRBJ1-1; no clear D gene. Looked up from germline, CDR1 is LGHDT and CDR2 is YNNKEL (reference sequence). V lost 4 bases, J lost 1 base, and 16 bases lay in between. The CDR3 covers 16 residues. DNA of the CDR3: TGTGCCAGCAGCCCTCTCGGTGGGGTTAGGAACACTGAAGCTTTCTTT. It yields the protein CASSPLGGVRNTEAFF.

The genes are TRBV4-1 and TRBJ2-1, with D possibly being TRBD1 or TRBD2 (5 bases each). V was pared by 1 base and J by 4 bases, with 11 bases between. The CDR3 runs to 15 residues. The germline V gene has CDR1 MGHRA and CDR2 YSYEKL. CDR3 loop: CASSQVGTKYNEQFF. The CDR3, as DNA: TGCGCCAGCAGCCAAGTAGGGACGAAATACAATGAGCAGTTCTTC.

The chain combines TRBV7-2 with TRBJ1-2; 7 nucleotides agree with TRBD1. V dropped 2 bases and J dropped 1; count of bases not matched to a gene: 13. Germline CDR1 SGHTA, CDR2 FQGNSA. There are 18 residues in the CDR3. The DNA of the CDR3 is TGTGCCAGCAGCTTAAGACGGGACAGTGCAGTTATTAACTATGGCTACACCTTC. Amino acids: CASSLRRDSAVINYGYTF. Looking up the rest from reference TRBV7-2 and TRBJ1-2 gives the full variable domain: GAGVSQSPSNKVTEKGKDVELRCDPISGHTALYWYRQSLGQGLEFLIYFQGNSAPDKSGLPSDRFSAERTGGSVSTLTIQRTQQEDSAVYLCASSLRRDSAVINYGYTFGSGTRLTVV.

CDR3 in DNA: TGTGCCAGCAGTGCCGAGGGACAGGGGGCGGGGGAGCTGTTTTTT. Protein: CASSAEGQGAGELFF. The V and J genes are TRBV2 and TRBJ2-2; the match to TRBD1 covers 12 bases. Trimming took 4 bases from V and 8 from J; bases not matched to a gene: 5. Germline loops: CDR1 SNHLY, CDR2 FYNNEI. The CDR3 is 15 residues long.

CDR3 DNA sequence: TGCAGCGTGGCTCGGGGGGACTCCTACGAGCAGTACTTC. The encoded protein is CSVARGDSYEQYF. The chain couples TRBV29-1 to TRBJ2-7, with 7 bases identical to TRBD2. J lost 0 bases, V lost 6 bases, and 5 bases had no gene match. The germline gives CDR1 SQVTM, CDR2 ANQGSEA. There are 13 residues in the CDR3.

The J gene is TRBJ2-1, the V gene TRBV9; 10 positions match TRBD2. J gave up 4 bases and V 0 bases, and 1 base lay outside the gene matches. Germline V gives CDR1 SGDLS, CDR2 YYNGEE. The CDR3 has 15 amino acids. CDR3 region: CASSVDSGGYNEQFF. DNA of the CDR3: TGTGCCAGCAGCGTAGATAGCGGGGGGTACAATGAGCAGTTCTTC.

The chain carries TRBV4-3 and TRBJ2-1; D is unclear. Germline values: CDR1 LGHNA, CDR2 YSLEER. Trimming took 0 bases from V and 1 from J, leaving 4 bases between them. This CDR3 region has 14 residues. This chain's CDR3 is CASSQDLSYNEQFF. In nucleotides, the CDR3 is TGCGCCAGCAGCCAAGATTTATCCTACAATGAGCAGTTCTTC.

The CDR3 nucleotides are TGTGCCAGCAGCTTCCAAACCCGCTACGAGCAGTACTTC. Translating gives CASSFQTRYEQYF. The V call is TRBV7-2, the J call TRBJ2-7; unclear D gene. Germline values: CDR1 SGHTA, CDR2 FQGNSA. The CDR3 spans 13 residues. V lost 3 bases to trimming and J lost 3 bases, with 9 bases between them.

A note on this clone: The same CDR3 can be traced to other DNA sequences in this sample. The CDR3 loop is CASSQGQGNQPQHF. As DNA, the CDR3 is TGTGCCAGCTCACAGGGACAGGGGAATCAGCCCCAGCATTTT. This chain joins TRBV18 and TRBJ1-5; TRBD1 matches at 10 bases. Germline assignment: CDR1 KGHSH and CDR2 LQKENI. V dropped 4 bases and J dropped 4; count of bases not matched to a gene: 1. The CDR3 covers 14 residues.

This clone was seen just once. Written as DNA, the CDR3 is TGTGCCAGCAGCTTAGCGGGTGGGAACTATGGCTACACCTTC. Protein: CASSLAGGNYGYTF. V usage is TRBV7-2 and J usage is TRBJ1-2; the D is unclear. CDR3 length equals 14 residues. V lost 0 bases to trimming and J lost 2 bases, with 7 bases between them. Germline CDR1 and CDR2: SGHTA and FQGNSA.

The rearrangement joins TRBV4-3 to TRBJ2-5, with D perhaps TRBD1 (7 bases). The germline V gene has CDR1 LGHNA and CDR2 YSLEER. The CDR3 covers 14 residues. The V gene lost 4 bases and the J gene lost 2 bases, with 11 bases spanning the gap. The DNA for the CDR3 is TGCGCCAGCAGCCTTTCAGGGGGGCAAGAGACCCAGTACTTC. This sequence encodes CASSLSGGQETQYF.

The chain combines TRBV29-1 with TRBJ2-7; D possibly matches TRBD1 or TRBD2 (5 bases each). Germline CDR1 reads SQVTM; CDR2 reads ANQGSEA. Trimming shortened V by 5 bases and J by 3 bases, and 14 bases separated the two germline ends. CDR3 length: 13 residues. The CDR3 reads CSVLTGPVYEQYF. In DNA, the CDR3 is TGCAGCGTTTTAACGGGACCCGTCTACGAGCAGTACTTC.

The V and J genes are TRBV6-5 and TRBJ2-2, with 9 positions matching TRBD2. The V segment lost 8 bases and the J segment 5 bases; nucleotides outside the gene matches: 9. Germline assignment: CDR1 MNHEY and CDR2 SVGAGI. The CDR3 length is 15 residues. The CDR3, as DNA: TGTGCCAGCGGGGGGTTAGCGGGAGAAACCGGGGAGCTGTTTTTT. Encoded protein: CASGGLAGETGELFF.

This chain joins TRBV5-1 and TRBJ2-5; TRBD2 matches at 7 bases. The V gene's germline CDR1 is SGHRS and CDR2 YFSETQ. With V trimmed by 2 bases and J by 1 base, 5 bases remained unmatched. The CDR3 totals 15 residues. DNA for the CDR3: TGCGCCAGCAGCTTAGGCGGGAGAGCCCAAGAGACCCAGTACTTC. Translated: CASSLGGRAQETQYF.

The V and J genes are TRBV20-1 and TRBJ2-3; D call uncertain. Trimming took 6 bases from V and 5 from J, leaving 6 bases between them. Germline V gene lookup returns CDR1 DFQATT and CDR2 SNEGSKA (reference sequence). CDR3 size: 10 residues. The CDR3 reads CSAVEDTQYF. CDR3 bases: TGCAGTGCCGTAGAAGATACGCAGTATTTT.

J is TRBJ1-2 and V is TRBV9, with 7 bases matching TRBD1. V shed 4 bases, J shed 7 bases, and the junction held 13 bases outside the gene matches. The CDR3 has 15 amino acids. Looked up from germline, CDR1 is SGDLS and CDR2 is YYNGEE. CDR3: CASSPPQGTSAGYTF. As DNA, the CDR3 is TGTGCCAGCAGCCCCCCACAGGGGACGTCGGCTGGCTACACCTTC.

This clone came up once. The chain joins TRBV9 to TRBJ1-2, with 10 bases identical to TRBD1. CDR3 length: 16 residues. Germline V gene lookup returns CDR1 SGDLS and CDR2 YYNGEE. V shed 1 base and J 5 bases; nucleotides not matched to a gene: 8. CDR3 region: CASSVRGQGIMYGYTF. The CDR3 DNA is TGTGCCAGCAGCGTAAGGGGACAGGGGATTATGTATGGCTACACCTTC.

The gene calls are TRBV7-6 and TRBJ2-1, with 7 bases lining up with TRBD2. This CDR3 region has 16 residues. The V gene end was trimmed by 1 base and the J gene end by 4 bases; junction bases not matched to a gene: 7. The germline gives CDR1 SGHVS, CDR2 FNYEAQ. The CDR3 DNA reads as TGTGCCAGCAGCTTAGTGGACGGGGAGGGGTACAATGAGCAGTTCTTC. Translated, it gives CASSLVDGEGYNEQFF.

The genes are TRBV29-1 and TRBJ1-1, with TRBD1 identical over 9 bases. CDR3 length: 13 amino acids. V lost 6 bases to trimming and J lost 5 bases; unmatched junction nucleotides: 7. Germline-derived CDR1 and CDR2 are SQVTM and ANQGSEA. CDR3 amino acids: CSVGQGTGTEAFF. CDR3 bases: TGCAGCGTAGGACAGGGGACGGGGACTGAAGCTTTCTTT.

The CDR3 loop is CASSRRDRQETQYF. CDR3 coding DNA: TGTGCCAGCAGTCGCCGGGACAGGCAAGAGACCCAGTACTTC. The V gene is TRBV27, the J gene TRBJ2-5; 8 bases line up with TRBD1. Germline loops: CDR1 MNHEY, CDR2 SMNVEV (reference sequence). The V and J ends lost 5 bases and 2 bases, in that order; junction bases with no gene match: 4. The CDR3 spans 14 residues.

This sequence joins TRBV30 and TRBJ1-2; 7 nucleotides agree with TRBD1. This CDR3 has 14 residues. The germline V gene has CDR1 GTSNPN and CDR2 SVGIG (reference sequence). Losses at the gene ends were 2 bases for V and 0 bases for J; bases not matched to a gene: 3. In nucleotides, the CDR3 is TGTGCCTGGAGTAAGGGACAGACTAACTATGGCTACACCTTC. It encodes CAWSKGQTNYGYTF.

This sequence joins TRBV18 and TRBJ1-1; tentatively, D is TRBD1 (5 bases). Looked up from germline, CDR1 is KGHSH and CDR2 is LQKENI. Deletions cut 6 bases from V and 1 base from J, with 18 bases between. The CDR3 has 16 residues. This CDR3 reads CASSPMVGRTNTEAFF. CDR3 coding DNA: TGTGCCAGCTCCCCGATGGTGGGACGGACGAACACTGAAGCTTTCTTT.

The genes are TRBV29-1 and TRBJ2-5; TRBD2 aligns across 10 bases. CDR1 and CDR2 (germline): SQVTM, ANQGSEA. CDR3 length: 15 amino acids. J was trimmed by 5 bases and V by 2 bases; bases with no gene match: 8. The CDR3 bases are TGCAGCGTTGAATTTGTACTAGCGGGGAGGGAGACCCAGTACTTC. Protein: CSVEFVLAGRETQYF.

This clone was detected once. V is TRBV5-1 and J is TRBJ1-5; the D gene is possibly TRBD1 (6 bases). The CDR3 spans 13 residues. Germline CDR1 and CDR2: SGHRS and YFSETQ. V was clipped by 2 bases and J by 5 bases, with 8 bases between them. The CDR3 DNA follows: TGCGCCAGCAGCTTACAGGGCGATCAGCCCCAGCATTTT. This codes for CASSLQGDQPQHF.

The gene calls are TRBV5-1 and TRBJ2-3; no reliable D call. The CDR3 runs 16 residues. Trimming removed 4 bases from V and 0 bases from J, with 15 bases in between. Germline V gene lookup returns CDR1 SGHRS and CDR2 YFSETQ. The CDR3: CASSLSPIISTDTQYF. The CDR3 coding sequence is TGCGCCAGCAGCCTTTCCCCCATCATAAGCACAGATACGCAGTATTTT. Full variable domain (remainder filled in from reference TRBV5-1 and TRBJ2-3): KAGVTQTPRYLIKTRGQQVTLSCSPISGHRSVSWYQQTPGQGLQFLFEYFSETQRNKGNFPGRFSGRQFSNSRSEMNVSTLELGDSALYLCASSLSPIISTDTQYFGPGTRLTVL.